This TCR beta chain was documented in a study of T-cell memory formation after mild COVID-19. Study-level results: Clones that got smaller from day 15 to 85 had even CD4/CD8, while clones growing later tipped toward CD4+. The appearance of some responding clones in pre-infection memory suggested that cross-reactive memory joined. Specificity for SARS-CoV-2 was not confirmed among the second-wave clones peaking on day 37.

This clonotype was found a few times. Its target is not known. Constant-segment primers served in 5'RACE that generated TCR alpha and TCR beta cDNA libraries bearing sample barcodes and UMIs. A single record per CDR3 protein comes from TCRdb applying MiXCR to the 5' RACE reads. The data show roughly 130,000 distinct CDR3 sequences, roughly 15% seen once. The length of the CDR3 is 13 residues. Unmatched junction bases numbered 3, after V lost 4 bases and J lost 6 bases. Germline V lookup: CDR1 MNHEY, CDR2 SVGEGT. The sequencing sample was made of PBMCs or a T cell subset sorted from them (not recorded which). The receptor's source is an adult woman who had mild COVID-19 (a few samples of this study predate the infection). Cell type and time point are not known. This chain uses TRBV6-2 or TRBV6-3 with TRBJ2-1, with 7 bases lining up with TRBD1. CDR3 residues: CASSSTGFNEQFF. CDR3 in DNA: TGTGCCAGCAGTTCGACAGGGTTCAATGAGCAGTTCTTC.